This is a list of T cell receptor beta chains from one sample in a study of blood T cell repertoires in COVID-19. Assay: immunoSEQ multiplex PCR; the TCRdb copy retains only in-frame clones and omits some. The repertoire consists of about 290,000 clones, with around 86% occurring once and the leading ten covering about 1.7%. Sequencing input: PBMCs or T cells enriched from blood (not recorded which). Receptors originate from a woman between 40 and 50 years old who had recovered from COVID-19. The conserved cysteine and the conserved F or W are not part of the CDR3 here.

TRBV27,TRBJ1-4,ASSWREKEKLF
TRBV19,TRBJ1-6,ASNPMAGGKGNSPLH
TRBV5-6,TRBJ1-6,ASSQTNRSSYNSPLH
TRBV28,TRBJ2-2,ASRPGLNTGELF
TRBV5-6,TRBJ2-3,ASSLERPATWGDTQY
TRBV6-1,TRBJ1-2,ASSEAQLTAYGYT
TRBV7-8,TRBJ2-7,ASSPRDITYEQY
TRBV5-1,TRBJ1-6,ASSLKLDSPLH
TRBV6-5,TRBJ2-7,ASSYSHTKDIEQY
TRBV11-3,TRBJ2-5,ASSLVWGLAGQQETQY
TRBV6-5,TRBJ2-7,ASRRTGGYEQY
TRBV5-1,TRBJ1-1,ASSALSMNTEAF
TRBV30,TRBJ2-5,AWSRLAKETQY
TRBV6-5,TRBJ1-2,ASREPEPPYGYT
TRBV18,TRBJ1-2,ASSPTGAPSNYGYT
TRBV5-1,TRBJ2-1,ASSFMAGTSGKNEQF
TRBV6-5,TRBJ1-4,ASSPGHPNEKLF
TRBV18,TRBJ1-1,ASSPRDRGDRNTEAF
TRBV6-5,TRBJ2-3,ASSRGLAGTDTQY
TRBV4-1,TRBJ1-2,ASSDGERGRGYT
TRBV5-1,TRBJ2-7,ASSLGTPGLGYEQY
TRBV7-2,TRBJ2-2,ASRTGGVNTGELF
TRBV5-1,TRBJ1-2,ASSPPIGYGYT
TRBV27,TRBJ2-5,ASSLRGGTETQY